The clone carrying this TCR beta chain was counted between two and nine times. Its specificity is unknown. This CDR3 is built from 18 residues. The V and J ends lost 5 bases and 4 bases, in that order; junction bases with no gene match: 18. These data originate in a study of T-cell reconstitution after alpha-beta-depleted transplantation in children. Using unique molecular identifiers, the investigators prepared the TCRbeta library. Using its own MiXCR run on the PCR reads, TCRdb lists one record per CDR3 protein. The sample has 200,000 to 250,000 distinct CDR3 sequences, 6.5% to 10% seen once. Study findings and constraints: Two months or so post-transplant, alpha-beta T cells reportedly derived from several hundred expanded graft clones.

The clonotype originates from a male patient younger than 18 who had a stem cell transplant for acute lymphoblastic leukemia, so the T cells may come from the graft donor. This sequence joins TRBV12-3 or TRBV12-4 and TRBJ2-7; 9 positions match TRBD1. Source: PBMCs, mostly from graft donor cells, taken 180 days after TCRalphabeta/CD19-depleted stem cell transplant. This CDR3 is CASSHTNRDRVNLYEQYF. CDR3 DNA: TGTGCCAGCAGTCACACTAACCGGGACAGGGTAAACTTATACGAGCAGTACTTC.